The source of this TCR beta chain is a study of blood T cell repertoires in COVID-19. This table comes from immunoSEQ multiplex PCR, and its TCRdb copy is limited to in-frame clones, with some not included. The data show 200,000 to 300,000 clones, approximately 80% seen once. CDR1 and CDR2 from the germline V gene are SGHRS and YFSETQ. V gave up 0 bases and J gave up 3 bases, with 10 bases separating them. The CDR3 extends over 15 amino acids. This sequence joins TRBV5-1 and TRBJ1-5; D unresolved. The receptor comes from a woman older than 75 with acute or convalescent COVID-19. The sample comprised peripheral blood. The CDR3 region is CASSLGAADNQPQHF. DNA of the CDR3: TGCGCCAGCAGCTTGGGGGCAGCTGACAATCAGCCCCAGCATTTT.